The present TCR beta chain was sequenced within a study of cytomegalovirus exposure and HLA in healthy donors. V was pared by 4 bases and J by 5 bases, with 23 bases between. The CDR3 sequence is 17 residues long. CDR1 MDHEN and CDR2 SYDVKM come from the germline V gene. Measured with immunoSEQ multiplex PCR; TCRdb has only the in-frame clones, and not every one. The data contain 70,000 to 95,000 clones, over 85% of them singletons. This TCR was sampled from a woman aged 25 to 39 in good health and CMV-seronegative. The sequencing sample was made of PBMCs. The chain has TRBV28 and TRBJ2-5; D possibly corresponds to TRBD2 (5 bases). CDR3 in DNA: TGTGCCAGCAGTTGGAAGTTAGAGATGAGGACTCGGGAGACCCAGTACTTC. Amino acid sequence: CASSWKLEMRTRETQYF.